The 22 T cell receptor beta chains below were found in one sample sequenced in a study of blood T cell repertoires in COVID-19. The protocol was immunoSEQ multiplex PCR, while the TCRdb copy is restricted to in-frame clones and leaves out a portion. Among about 310,000 clones listed, approximately 91% were seen once. The sample consisted of PBMCs or T cells enriched from blood (not recorded which). The receptors here all came from a woman between 35 and 50 years old who had recovered from COVID-19.

V is TRBV3-1 (or the pseudogene TRBV3-2) and J is TRBJ2-5; 10 bases match TRBD1. Germline-derived CDR1 and CDR2 are LGHDT and YNNKEL (reference sequence). This CDR3 has 18 amino acids. After removal of 0 bases from V and 3 bases from J, the junction contained 10 bases not matched to a gene. The CDR3 coding sequence is TGTGCCAGCAGCCAAGATCTATCCGGGACAGGGGCCGAAGAGACCCAGTACTTC. The encoded protein is CASSQDLSGTGAEETQYF.

The chain recombines TRBV11-3 with TRBJ2-1, with TRBD2 identical over 8 bases. Looked up from germline, CDR1 is SGHNT and CDR2 is YENEEA. J gave up 1 base and V 4 bases, and 3 bases lay outside the gene matches. The CDR3 spans 15 residues. In nucleotides, the CDR3 is TGTGCCAGCAGCTCCGGGGGGGAGTCCTACAATGAGCAGTTCTTC. Protein sequence: CASSSGGESYNEQFF.

The CDR3 coding sequence is TGTGCCAGCAGCTTGGGGTACAGGGGGCGGCGTGAGACCCAGTACTTC. Translating gives CASSLGYRGRRETQYF. The chain links TRBV5-6 to TRBJ2-5; 9 nucleotides line up with TRBD1. CDR1 and CDR2 (germline): SGHDT, YYEEEE. V dropped 0 bases and J dropped 5; count of bases not matched to a gene: 8. This CDR3 region has 16 residues.

V and J are TRBV7-9 and TRBJ1-6; D gene uncertain. With 3 bases removed from V and 8 bases from J, the gap between germline ends came to 14 bases. Germline loops: CDR1 SEHNR, CDR2 FQNEAQ (reference sequence). CDR3 length equals 15 residues. In nucleotides, the CDR3 is TGTGCCAGCAGCTTTAAGGGAGGTGATTATTCACCCCTCCACTTT. It specifies CASSFKGGDYSPLHF.

The rearrangement uses TRBV11-3 and TRBJ2-7; weak D call: TRBD2 (6 bases). Germline CDR1 is SGHNT and CDR2 is YENEEA. This CDR3 contains 14 residues. V lost 3 bases and J lost 2, with 11 bases in between. CDR3 sequence: CASSFYGEAYEQYF. In DNA, the CDR3 is TGTGCCAGCAGCTTTTATGGGGAGGCCTACGAGCAGTACTTC.

The chain is built from TRBV5-8 and TRBJ2-5, with 7 bases fitting TRBD2. V lost 0 bases, J lost 2 bases, and 4 bases stayed unmatched. The CDR3 is made up of 15 amino acids. CDR1 SGHTS and CDR2 YDEGEE come from the germline V gene. CDR3 sequence reads: CASSLGSSGQETQYF. The CDR3 DNA sequence: TGTGCCAGCAGCTTGGGTTCTAGCGGACAAGAGACCCAGTACTTC.

This rearrangement joins TRBV11-2 to TRBJ2-7, with D perhaps matching TRBD2 (6 bases). The germline V and J ends were trimmed by 2 bases and 0 bases, with 11 bases remaining between them. CDR1 and CDR2 (germline): SGHAT, FQNNGV. The CDR3 totals 15 residues. The CDR3 loop reads CASSLFGGVSYEQYF. The CDR3 DNA reads TGTGCCAGCAGCTTATTTGGCGGGGTCTCCTACGAGCAGTACTTC.

The chain carries TRBV19 and TRBJ1-3; TRBD1 might be the D (5 bases). V was trimmed by 9 bases and J by 4 bases, leaving 10 bases between them. This CDR3 region has 12 residues. Per the germline V gene, CDR1 is LNHDA and CDR2 is SQIVND (reference sequence). CDR3 sequence (DNA): TGTGCCAGCCTGACAGAGGGAAACACCATATATTTT. Residues: CASLTEGNTIYF.

The chain links TRBV27 to TRBJ1-4, with a tentative D call TRBD1 (5 bases). Deletions cut 4 bases from V and 8 bases from J, with 14 bases between. CDR3 length: 14 residues. CDR1 and CDR2 (germline): MNHEY, SMNVEV (reference sequence). CDR3 nucleotides: TGTGCCAGCAGTTCCCAGGAGGGGTGGGAAAAACTGTTTTTT. Encoded protein: CASSSQEGWEKLFF.

This chain connects TRBV29-1 to TRBJ1-3, with 9 bases that match TRBD1. Germline lookup yields CDR1 SQVTM and CDR2 ANQGSEA. The CDR3 has 13 amino acids. With V trimmed by 5 bases and J by 8 bases, 7 bases remained unmatched. CDR3 amino acids: CSVRDRVSDTIYF. In DNA form, the CDR3 reads TGCAGCGTTAGGGACAGGGTGTCAGACACCATATATTTT.

The genes are TRBV7-3 and TRBJ2-2; no definite D call. CDR1 SGHTA and CDR2 FQGTGA come from the germline V gene. CDR3 length: 17 amino acids. Trimming removed 5 bases at V and 0 bases at J, with 16 bases between. The CDR3: CASSPVRYATNTGELFF. The DNA for the CDR3 is TGTGCCAGCAGCCCTGTTCGGTATGCCACGAACACCGGGGAGCTGTTTTTT.

Notes on this clone: The sample contains more than one DNA sequence encoding this CDR3. The chain employs TRBV5-4 and TRBJ2-7; 9 positions match TRBD1. The CDR3 sequence is 13 residues long. Germline CDR1 is SGHNT and CDR2 is YYREEE (reference sequence). V lost 3 bases to trimming and J lost 4 bases; unmatched junction nucleotides: 2. The CDR3 DNA is TGTGCCAGCAGCTCAGGACAGGGGTACGAGCAGTACTTC. It specifies CASSSGQGYEQYF.

The chain joins TRBV6-2 or TRBV6-3 to TRBJ2-6; D is perhaps TRBD1 (6 bases). V was shortened by 0 bases and J by 2 bases, with 8 bases between the two germline ends. CDR1 is MNHEY, CDR2 SVGEGT, per germline. This CDR3 comprises 16 residues. CDR3 protein: CASSYSGATGANVLTF. CDR3 in DNA: TGTGCCAGCAGTTACTCGGGGGCGACTGGGGCCAACGTCCTGACTTTC.

The rearrangement joins TRBV18 to TRBJ2-1; 10 bases agree with TRBD2. This CDR3 spans 15 amino acids. Trimming took 3 bases from V and 8 from J; bases not matched to a gene: 7. Germline loops: CDR1 KGHSH, CDR2 LQKENI. This CDR3 is CASSPGAGGLYEQFF. The CDR3 DNA is TGTGCCAGCTCACCGGGAGCGGGGGGGCTGTATGAGCAGTTCTTC.

This chain connects TRBV30 to TRBJ2-3; possibly TRBD1 for D (5 bases). The CDR3 has 13 amino acids. In germline, CDR1 is GTSNPN, CDR2 SVGIG (reference sequence). Trimming took 0 bases from V and 5 from J, leaving 9 bases between them. The CDR3, as DNA: TGTGCCTGGAGTGTTAGCAGGGAAGATACGCAGTATTTT. Translating it yields CAWSVSREDTQYF.

This chain joins TRBV27 and TRBJ2-2, with a tentative D call TRBD2 (5 bases). Trimming pared 2 bases from V and 2 bases from J, leaving 9 bases between. This CDR3 is 15 amino acids long. Germline CDR1 is MNHEY and CDR2 is SMNVEV (reference sequence). Written as DNA, the CDR3 is TGTGCCAGCAGTTTACGGGGTAGTAACACCGGGGAGCTGTTTTTT. This encodes CASSLRGSNTGELFF.

The rearrangement uses TRBV7-3 and TRBJ2-1; D is undetermined. Germline assignment: CDR1 SGHTA and CDR2 FQGTGA. This CDR3 comprises 11 residues. Trimming cost V 2 bases and J 10 bases, with 6 bases left between them. The CDR3 coding sequence is TGTGCCAGCAGCTTAGGGCGAGAGCAGTTCTTC. Translation: CASSLGREQFF.

The chain recombines TRBV2 with TRBJ2-1, with TRBD1 as a possible D gene (5 bases). Germline CDR1 and CDR2: SNHLY and FYNNEI. CDR3 length: 15 amino acids. The V end was cut by 4 bases, the J end by 3 bases, with 13 bases between. The CDR3 bases are TGTGCCAGCAGTGCGACCCCAGGGTACTACAATGAGCAGTTCTTC. Translated: CASSATPGYYNEQFF.

The chain employs TRBV5-1 and TRBJ2-3; 8 bases agree with TRBD1. The V and J ends lost 0 bases and 8 bases, in that order; junction bases with no gene match: 5. The length of the CDR3 is 14 residues. CDR1 and CDR2 (germline): SGHRS, YFSETQ. The CDR3 protein is CASSLGQGKGTQYF. The CDR3 DNA is TGCGCCAGCAGCTTGGGACAGGGGAAGGGTACGCAGTATTTT.

This clone came up a few times. The chain joins TRBV19 to TRBJ1-4, with D maybe TRBD1 (5 bases). Trimming took 4 bases from V and 6 from J, leaving 6 bases between them. Germline assignment: CDR1 LNHDA and CDR2 SQIVND (reference sequence). The CDR3 contains 12 residues. The CDR3 is CASSRTYEKLFF. Written as DNA, the CDR3 is TGTGCCAGTAGTAGGACATATGAAAAACTGTTTTTT.

The sample holds one count of this clone. One end of the junction is discordant with germline, which a read error may explain. V gene TRBV7-7 combines with J gene TRBJ2-3, with TRBD2 matching over 7 bases. Per the germline V gene, CDR1 is SSHAT and CDR2 is FNYEAQ (reference sequence). This CDR3 is 15 amino acids long. Here the CDR3 DNA reads TGTGCTAGCAGCTTAGATGCGGGAGGCACAGATACGCAGTATTTT. It encodes CASSLDAGGTDTQYF.

This clone was picked up a small number of times. This chain connects TRBV7-2 to TRBJ1-2; D is possibly TRBD1 (5 bases). The germline V gene has CDR1 SGHTA and CDR2 FQGNSA. The length of the CDR3 is 17 residues. Trimming stripped 2 bases from V and 4 bases from J, with 20 bases between. CDR3: CASSLYLGPGGSYGYTF. As DNA, the CDR3 is TGTGCCAGCAGCTTATATTTGGGACCCGGGGGTTCCTATGGCTACACCTTC.